This record concerns one T cell receptor (beta chain) sequence. Its specificity is unknown. Germline CDR1 is DFQATT and CDR2 is SNEGSKA (reference sequence). This CDR3 has 13 residues. V was cut by 0 bases and J by 7 bases, with 12 bases left in between. This sample stems from a study of vaccination and CD4 T cells after COVID-19. Study in general: Blood was drawn a median 72 days post second dose, range 14 to 241.

Regarding treatment: roughly 11-day PBMC culture with coronavirus spike peptide pools or control peptides (ViraFEST assay). Fresh IL-2 medium replaced half the culture medium on days 3 and 7. Oncomine TCR Beta short-read sequencing was applied to DNA from cultured CD4+ T cells. TCRdb fed the PCR reads into MiXCR, producing one record per CDR3 protein. The table lists fewer than 15,000 distinct CDR3 sequences, 35% to 50% of them singletons. Findings and caveats of the study: Reactive clone data from convalescent patients indicated a median of roughly 90% appearing only post-vaccination. 304 of 307 vaccine-specific clones from convalescent patients were spike mono-reactive.

The clonotype comes from a human donor who had recovered from COVID-19. The sequenced sample was CD4+ T cells from blood, cultured in vitro. The chain has TRBV20-1 and TRBJ1-2, with D perhaps matching TRBD1 (5 bases). DNA for the CDR3: TGCAGTGCTAGAGACGGGGGAGTTGCTGGCTACACCTTC. It yields the protein CSARDGGVAGYTF.